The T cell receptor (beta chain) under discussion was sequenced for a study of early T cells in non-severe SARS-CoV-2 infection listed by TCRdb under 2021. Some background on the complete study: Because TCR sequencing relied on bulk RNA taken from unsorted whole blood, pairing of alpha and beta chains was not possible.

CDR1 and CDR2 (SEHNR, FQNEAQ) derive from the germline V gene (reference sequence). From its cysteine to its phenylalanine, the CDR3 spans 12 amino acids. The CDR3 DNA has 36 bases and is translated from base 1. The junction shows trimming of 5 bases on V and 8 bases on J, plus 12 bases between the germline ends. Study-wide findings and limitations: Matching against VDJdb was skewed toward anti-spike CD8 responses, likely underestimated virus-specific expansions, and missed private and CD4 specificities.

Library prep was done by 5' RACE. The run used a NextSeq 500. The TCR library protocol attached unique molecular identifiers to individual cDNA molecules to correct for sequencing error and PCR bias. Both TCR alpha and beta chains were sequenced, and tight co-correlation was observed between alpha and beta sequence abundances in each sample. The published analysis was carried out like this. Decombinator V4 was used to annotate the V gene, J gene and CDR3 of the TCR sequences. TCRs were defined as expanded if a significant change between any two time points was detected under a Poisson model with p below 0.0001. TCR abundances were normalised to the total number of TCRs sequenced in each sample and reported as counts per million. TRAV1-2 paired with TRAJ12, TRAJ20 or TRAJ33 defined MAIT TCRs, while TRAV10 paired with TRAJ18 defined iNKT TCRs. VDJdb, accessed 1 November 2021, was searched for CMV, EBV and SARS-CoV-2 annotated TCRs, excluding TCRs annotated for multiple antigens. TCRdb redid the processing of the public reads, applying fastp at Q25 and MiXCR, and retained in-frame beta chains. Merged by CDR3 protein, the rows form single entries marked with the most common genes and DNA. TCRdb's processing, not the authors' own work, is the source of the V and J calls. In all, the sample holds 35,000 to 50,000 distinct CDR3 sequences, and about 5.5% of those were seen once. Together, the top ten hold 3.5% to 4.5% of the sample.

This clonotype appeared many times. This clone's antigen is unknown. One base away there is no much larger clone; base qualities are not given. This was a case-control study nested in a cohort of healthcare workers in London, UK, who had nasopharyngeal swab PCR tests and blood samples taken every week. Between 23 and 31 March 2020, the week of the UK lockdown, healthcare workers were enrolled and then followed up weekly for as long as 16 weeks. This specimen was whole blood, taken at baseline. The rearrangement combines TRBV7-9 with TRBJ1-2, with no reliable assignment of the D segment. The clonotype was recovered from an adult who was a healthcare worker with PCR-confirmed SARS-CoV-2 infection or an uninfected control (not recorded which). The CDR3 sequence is CASSPVVEGYTF. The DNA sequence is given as TGTGCCAGCAGCCCGGTAGTAGAAGGCTACACCTTC.